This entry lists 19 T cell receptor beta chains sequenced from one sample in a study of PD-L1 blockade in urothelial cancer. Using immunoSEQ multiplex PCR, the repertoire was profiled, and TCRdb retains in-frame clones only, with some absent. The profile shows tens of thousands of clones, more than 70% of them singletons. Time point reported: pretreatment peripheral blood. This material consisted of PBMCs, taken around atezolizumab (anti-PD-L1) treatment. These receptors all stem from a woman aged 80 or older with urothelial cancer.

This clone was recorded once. CDR3 protein: CASTRDRGSYEQYF. The CDR3 DNA reads TGTGCCAGCACCCGGGACAGGGGAAGTTACGAGCAGTACTTC. The chain combines TRBV6-1 with TRBJ2-7, with 10 bases matching TRBD1. Germline assignment: CDR1 MNHNS and CDR2 SASEGT. V dropped 7 bases and J dropped 4; count of bases not matched to a gene: 7. CDR3 length equals 14 residues.

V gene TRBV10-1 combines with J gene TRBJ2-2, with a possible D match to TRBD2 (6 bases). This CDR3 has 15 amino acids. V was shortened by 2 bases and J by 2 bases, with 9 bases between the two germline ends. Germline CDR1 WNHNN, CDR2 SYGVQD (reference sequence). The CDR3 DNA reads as TGCGCCAGCAGTGAGGGGACTTTAAACACCGGGGAGCTGTTTTTT. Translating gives CASSEGTLNTGELFF.

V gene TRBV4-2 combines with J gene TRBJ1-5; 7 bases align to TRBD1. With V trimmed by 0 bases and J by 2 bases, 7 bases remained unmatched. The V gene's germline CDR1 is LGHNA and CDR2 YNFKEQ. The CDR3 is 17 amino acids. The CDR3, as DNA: TGTGCCAGCAGCCAAGAGAGGGGGCGATCTGGCAATCAGCCCCAGCATTTT. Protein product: CASSQERGRSGNQPQHF.

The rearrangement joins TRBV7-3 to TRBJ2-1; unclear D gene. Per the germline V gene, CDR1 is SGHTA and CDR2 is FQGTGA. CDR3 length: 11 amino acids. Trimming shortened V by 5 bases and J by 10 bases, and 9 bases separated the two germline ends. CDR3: CASSADQEQFF. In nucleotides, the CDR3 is TGTGCCAGCAGCGCTGATCAGGAGCAGTTCTTC.

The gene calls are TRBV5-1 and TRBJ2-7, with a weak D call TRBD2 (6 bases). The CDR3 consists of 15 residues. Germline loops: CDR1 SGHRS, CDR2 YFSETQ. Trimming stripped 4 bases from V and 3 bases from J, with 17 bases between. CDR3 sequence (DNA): TGCGCCAGCAGCCCAGGACTATACGAGGGCTACGAGCAGTACTTC. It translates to CASSPGLYEGYEQYF. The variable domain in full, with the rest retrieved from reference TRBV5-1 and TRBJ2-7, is KAGVTQTPRYLIKTRGQQVTLSCSPISGHRSVSWYQQTPGQGLQFLFEYFSETQRNKGNFPGRFSGRQFSNSRSEMNVSTLELGDSALYLCASSPGLYEGYEQYFGPGTRLTVT.

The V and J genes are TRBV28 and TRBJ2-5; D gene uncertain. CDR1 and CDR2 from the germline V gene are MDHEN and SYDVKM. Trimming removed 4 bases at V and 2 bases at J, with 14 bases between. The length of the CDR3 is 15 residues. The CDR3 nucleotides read TGTGCCAGCAGTTCTGCCGCAGCGCGACAAGAGACCCAGTACTTC. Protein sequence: CASSSAAARQETQYF.

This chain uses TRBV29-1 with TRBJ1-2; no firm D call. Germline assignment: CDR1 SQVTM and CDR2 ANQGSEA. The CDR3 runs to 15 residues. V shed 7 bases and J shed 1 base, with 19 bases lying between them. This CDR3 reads CSGTNSGLNNYGYTF. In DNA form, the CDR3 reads TGCAGCGGTACGAACAGCGGCTTAAATAACTATGGCTACACCTTC.

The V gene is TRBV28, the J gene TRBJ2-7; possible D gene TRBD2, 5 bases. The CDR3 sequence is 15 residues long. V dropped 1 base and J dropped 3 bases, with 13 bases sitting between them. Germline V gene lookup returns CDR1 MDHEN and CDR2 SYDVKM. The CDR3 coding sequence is TGTGCCAGCAGTTTATTGGAGGCTAGGGTCTACGAGCAGTACTTC. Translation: CASSLLEARVYEQYF. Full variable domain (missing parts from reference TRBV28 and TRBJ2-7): DVKVTQSSRYLVKRTGEKVFLECVQDMDHENMFWYRQDPGLGLRLIYFSYDVKMKEKGDIPEGYSVSREKKERFSLILESASTNQTSMYLCASSLLEARVYEQYFGPGTRLTVT.

The CDR3 protein is CASSLTSGLSYEQYF. CDR3 DNA sequence: TGTGCCAGCAGCTTGACTAGCGGACTCTCCTACGAGCAGTACTTC. The V call is TRBV7-2, the J call TRBJ2-7, with 9 bases lining up with TRBD2. V lost 3 bases and J lost 0; bases outside the gene matches: 3. The CDR3 runs to 15 residues. Germline-derived CDR1 and CDR2 are SGHTA and FQGNSA. The whole variable domain, remainder taken from reference TRBV7-2 and TRBJ2-7, is GAGVSQSPSNKVTEKGKDVELRCDPISGHTALYWYRQSLGQGLEFLIYFQGNSAPDKSGLPSDRFSAERTGGSVSTLTIQRTQQEDSAVYLCASSLTSGLSYEQYFGPGTRLTVT.

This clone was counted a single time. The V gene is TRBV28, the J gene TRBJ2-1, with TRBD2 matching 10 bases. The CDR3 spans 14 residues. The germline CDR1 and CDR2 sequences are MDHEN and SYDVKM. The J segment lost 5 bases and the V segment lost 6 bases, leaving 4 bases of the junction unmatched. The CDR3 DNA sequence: TGTGCCAGCAGACCTAGCGGGAGCCACAATGAGCAGTTCTTC. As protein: CASRPSGSHNEQFF.

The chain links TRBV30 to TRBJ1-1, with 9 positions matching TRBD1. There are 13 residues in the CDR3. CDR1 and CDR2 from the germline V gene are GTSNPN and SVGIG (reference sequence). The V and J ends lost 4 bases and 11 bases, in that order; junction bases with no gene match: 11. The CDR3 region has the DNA TGTGCCTGGAATCCAACAGGGGGCGAATCGGCTTTCTTT. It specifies CAWNPTGGESAFF.

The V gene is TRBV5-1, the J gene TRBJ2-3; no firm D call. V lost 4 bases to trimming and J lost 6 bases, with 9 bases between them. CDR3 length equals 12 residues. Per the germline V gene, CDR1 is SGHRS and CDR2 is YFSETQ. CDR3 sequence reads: CASSESMDTQYF. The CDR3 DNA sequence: TGCGCCAGCAGCGAATCTATGGATACGCAGTATTTT.

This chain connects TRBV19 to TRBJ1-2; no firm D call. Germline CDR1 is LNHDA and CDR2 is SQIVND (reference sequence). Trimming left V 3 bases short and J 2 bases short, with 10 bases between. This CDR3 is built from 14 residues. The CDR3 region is CASSIIQKNYGYTF. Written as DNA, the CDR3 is TGTGCCAGTAGTATTATCCAGAAAAACTATGGCTACACCTTC.

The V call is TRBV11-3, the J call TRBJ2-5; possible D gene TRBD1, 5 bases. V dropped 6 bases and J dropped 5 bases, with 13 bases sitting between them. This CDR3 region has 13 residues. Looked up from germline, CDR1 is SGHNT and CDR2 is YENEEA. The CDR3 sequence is CASSRQGRETQYF. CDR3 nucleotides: TGTGCCAGCAGTCGTCAGGGTCGGGAGACCCAGTACTTC.

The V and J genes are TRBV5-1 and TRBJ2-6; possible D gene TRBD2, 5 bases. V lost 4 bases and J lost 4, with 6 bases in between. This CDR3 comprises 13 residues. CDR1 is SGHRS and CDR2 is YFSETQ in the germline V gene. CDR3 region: CASSPGGANVLTF. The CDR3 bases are TGCGCCAGCAGCCCGGGGGGGGCCAACGTCCTGACTTTC.

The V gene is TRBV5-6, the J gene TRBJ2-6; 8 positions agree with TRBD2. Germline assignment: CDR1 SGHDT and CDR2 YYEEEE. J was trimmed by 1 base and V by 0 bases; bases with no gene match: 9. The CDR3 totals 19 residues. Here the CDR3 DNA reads TGTGCCAGCAGCTTGGGAGCTGAAGCGGGAGTATCTGGGGCCAACGTCCTGACTTTC. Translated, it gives CASSLGAEAGVSGANVLTF. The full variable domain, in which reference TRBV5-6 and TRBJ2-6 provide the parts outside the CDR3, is DAGVTQSPTHLIKTRGQQVTLRCSPKSGHDTVSWYQQALGQGPQFIFQYYEEEERQRGNFPDRFSGHQFPNYSSELNVNALLLGDSALYLCASSLGAEAGVSGANVLTFGAGSRLTVL.

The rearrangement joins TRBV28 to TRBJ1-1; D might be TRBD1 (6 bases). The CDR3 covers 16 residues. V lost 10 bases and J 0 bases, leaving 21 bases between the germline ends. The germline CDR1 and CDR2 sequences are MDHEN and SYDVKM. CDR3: CATSPGTRGVNTEAFF. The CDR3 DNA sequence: TGTGCCACCTCTCCCGGGACAAGGGGCGTGAACACTGAAGCTTTCTTT.

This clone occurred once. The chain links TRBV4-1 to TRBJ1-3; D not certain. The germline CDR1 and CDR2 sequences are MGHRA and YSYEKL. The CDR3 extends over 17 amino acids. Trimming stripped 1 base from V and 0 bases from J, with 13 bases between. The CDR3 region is CASSQVKTGSSGNTIYF. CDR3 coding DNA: TGCGCCAGCAGCCAAGTAAAGACGGGAAGCTCTGGAAACACCATATATTTT.

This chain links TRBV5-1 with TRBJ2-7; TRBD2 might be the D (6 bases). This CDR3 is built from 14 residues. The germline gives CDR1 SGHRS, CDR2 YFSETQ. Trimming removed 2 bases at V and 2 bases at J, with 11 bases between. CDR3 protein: CASSFSRDPYEQYF. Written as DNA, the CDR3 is TGCGCCAGCAGCTTTTCGCGGGACCCCTACGAGCAGTACTTC.